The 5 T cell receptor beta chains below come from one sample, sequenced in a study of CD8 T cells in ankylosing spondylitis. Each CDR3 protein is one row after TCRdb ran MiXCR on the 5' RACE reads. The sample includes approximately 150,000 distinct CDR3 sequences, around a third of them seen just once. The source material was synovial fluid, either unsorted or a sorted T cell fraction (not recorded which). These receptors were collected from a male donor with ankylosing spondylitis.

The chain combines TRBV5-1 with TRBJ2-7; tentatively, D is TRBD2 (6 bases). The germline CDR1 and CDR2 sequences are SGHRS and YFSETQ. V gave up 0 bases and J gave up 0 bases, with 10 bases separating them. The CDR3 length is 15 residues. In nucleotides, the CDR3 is TGCGCCAGCAGCTTGGGGGAGGCAGACTCCTACGAGCAGTACTTC. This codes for CASSLGEADSYEQYF.

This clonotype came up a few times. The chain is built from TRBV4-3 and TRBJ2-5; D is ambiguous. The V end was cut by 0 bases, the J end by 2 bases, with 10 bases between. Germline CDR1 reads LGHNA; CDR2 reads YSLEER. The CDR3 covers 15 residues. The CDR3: CASSQDAARQETQYF. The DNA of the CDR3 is TGCGCCAGCAGCCAAGATGCTGCTCGGCAAGAGACCCAGTACTTC.

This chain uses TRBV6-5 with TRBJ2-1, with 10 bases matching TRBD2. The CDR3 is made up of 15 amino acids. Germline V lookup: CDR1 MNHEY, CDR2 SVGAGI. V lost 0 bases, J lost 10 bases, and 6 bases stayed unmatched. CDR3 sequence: CASSYSRLAGGEQFF. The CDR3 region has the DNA TGTGCCAGCAGTTACTCTAGACTAGCGGGTGGGGAGCAGTTCTTC.

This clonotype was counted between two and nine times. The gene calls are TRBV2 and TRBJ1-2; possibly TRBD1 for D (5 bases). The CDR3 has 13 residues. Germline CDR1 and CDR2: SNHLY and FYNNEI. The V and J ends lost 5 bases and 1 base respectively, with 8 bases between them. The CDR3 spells CASSTRDNYGYTF. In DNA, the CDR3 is TGTGCCAGCAGTACCAGGGATAACTATGGCTACACCTTC. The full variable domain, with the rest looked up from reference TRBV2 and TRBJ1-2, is EPEVTQTPSHQVTQMGQEVILRCVPISNHLYFYWYRQILGQKVEFLVSFYNNEISEKSEIFDDQFSVERPDGSNFTLKIRSTKLEDSAMYFCASSTRDNYGYTFGSGTRLTVV.

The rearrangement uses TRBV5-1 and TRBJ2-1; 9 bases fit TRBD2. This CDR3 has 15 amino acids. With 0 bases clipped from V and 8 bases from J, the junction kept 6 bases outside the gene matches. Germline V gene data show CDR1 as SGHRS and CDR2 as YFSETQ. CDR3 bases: TGCGCCAGCAGCTTGGTAGCGGGGGCCCTGCATGAGCAGTTCTTC. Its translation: CASSLVAGALHEQFF.